This TCR beta chain derives from a study of blood T cell repertoires in COVID-19 (dated by TCRdb to 2019 to 2021). A note on the overall study: Samples covering the acute and convalescent phases of COVID-19 were provided by collaborators in the United States, Italy and Spain. Samples were obtained from the ongoing ImmuneRACE study (first 160 participants) and from 1,254 subjects provided by 6 global collaborators. The repertoires were released in a freely available public database intended as a resource for research on the immune response to SARS-CoV-2. Subjects who had been exposed to COVID-19, were actively infected with it, or had recovered from it provided the deeply sampled blood TCRbeta repertoires that made up the dataset. A de-identified subject ID, COVID-19 status, age in years and sex were almost always included in the sample metadata. Where available, HLA class I and class II types were obtained from metadata supplied by the sample provider rather than from assay-based typing. The prospective study material was composed of cDNA or gDNA derived from T cells, B-cell-depleted T cells, or PBMCs.

Notes on this clone: Which antigen it targets is not known. Per-nucleotide qualities are absent, and no much larger clonotype sits a single base away.

Study-wide findings and limitations: The quantity of clinical and demographic metadata differed by source and by participant and was supplied without curation.

The germline V end is reduced by 3 bases and the J end by 3 bases; junction bases left unmatched: 4. CDR1 SGHTS and CDR2 YDEGEE were looked up in the germline V gene. The CDR3 numbers 15 residues from cysteine through phenylalanine. Only the CDR3 DNA is retained, 45 bases long and in frame from the first base. TCRbeta CDR3 regions were amplified from genomic DNA by means of the immunoSEQ Assay, a bias-controlled multiplex PCR. As for the original processing: The number of nucleated cells in each sample was estimated from the amplification of reference gene primers within the assay. To quantify the absolute abundance of each unique TCRbeta CDR3 rearrangement, sequence reads were collapsed and filtered. For each sample, productive Simpson clonality was calculated as the square root of Simpson's diversity index over productive rearrangements. TCRdb's version of the immuneACCESS table is confined to in-frame rearrangements and falls short of the full clone set. An unresolved V gene accounts for under half of the shortfall where checked; the remainder is of unknown origin. That table furnishes V, J and clone size, whereas the DNA furnished D and trimming. For this sample there are more than 85,000 clones; around 82% appear just once. Clones ranked in the top ten supply around 12% of the sample.

Whole blood was collected in K2EDTA tubes by collaborating institutions according to the institutions' own protocols. For TCRbeta analysis, collaborators shipped samples in one of three forms: frozen whole blood, isolated PBMCs, or DNA extracted from either of those sample types. The specimen was peripheral blood. The receptor was isolated from a human donor in a cohort sampled during active COVID-19. The sequence joins TRBV5-8 to TRBJ1-5; 9 junctional bases match TRBD1. Read as DNA, the sequence is TGTGCCAGCAGCTACAGGGGGCAGGACAATCAGCCCCAGCATTTT. Its product reads: CASSYRGQDNQPQHF.